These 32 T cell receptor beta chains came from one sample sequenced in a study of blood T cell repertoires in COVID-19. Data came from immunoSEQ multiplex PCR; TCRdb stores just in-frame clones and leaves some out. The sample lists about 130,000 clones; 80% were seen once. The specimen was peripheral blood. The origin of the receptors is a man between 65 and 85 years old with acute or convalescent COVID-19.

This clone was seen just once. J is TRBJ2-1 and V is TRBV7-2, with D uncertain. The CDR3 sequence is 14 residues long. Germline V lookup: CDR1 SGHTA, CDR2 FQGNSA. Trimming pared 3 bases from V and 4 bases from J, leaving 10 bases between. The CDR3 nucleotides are TGTGCCAGCAGCTTCAAACCAGAATACAATGAGCAGTTCTTC. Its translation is CASSFKPEYNEQFF.

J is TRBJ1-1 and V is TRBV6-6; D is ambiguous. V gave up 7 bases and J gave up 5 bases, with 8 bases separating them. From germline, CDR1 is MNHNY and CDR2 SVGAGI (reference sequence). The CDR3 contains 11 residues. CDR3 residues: CASTRVTEAFF. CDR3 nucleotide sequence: TGTGCCAGCACCCGGGTGACTGAAGCTTTCTTT.

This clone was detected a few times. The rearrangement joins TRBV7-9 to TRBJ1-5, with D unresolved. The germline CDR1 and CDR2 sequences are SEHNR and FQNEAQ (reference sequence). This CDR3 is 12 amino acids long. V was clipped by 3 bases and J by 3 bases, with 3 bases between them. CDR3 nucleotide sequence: TGTGCCAGCAGCTTCAACAATCAGCCCCAGCATTTT. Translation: CASSFNNQPQHF.

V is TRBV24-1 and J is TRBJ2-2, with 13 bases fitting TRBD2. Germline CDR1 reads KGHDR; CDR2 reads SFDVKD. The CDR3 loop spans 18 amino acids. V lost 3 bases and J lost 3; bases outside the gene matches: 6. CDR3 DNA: TGTGCCACCAGTGATCCGGGACTAGCGGGGTCCTACACCGGGGAGCTGTTTTTT. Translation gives CATSDPGLAGSYTGELFF.

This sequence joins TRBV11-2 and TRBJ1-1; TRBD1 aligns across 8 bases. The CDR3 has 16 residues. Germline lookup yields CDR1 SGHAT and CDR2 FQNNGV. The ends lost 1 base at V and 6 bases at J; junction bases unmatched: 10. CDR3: CASSLAGRGRVSEAFF. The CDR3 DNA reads TGTGCCAGCAGCTTAGCTGGCAGGGGGCGCGTCTCTGAAGCTTTCTTT.

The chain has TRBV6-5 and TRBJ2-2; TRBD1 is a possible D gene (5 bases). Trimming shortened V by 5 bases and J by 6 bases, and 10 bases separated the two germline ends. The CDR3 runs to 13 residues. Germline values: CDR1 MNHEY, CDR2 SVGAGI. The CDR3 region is CASSLQGPGELFF. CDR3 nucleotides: TGTGCCAGCAGTCTCCAGGGTCCCGGGGAGCTGTTTTTT.

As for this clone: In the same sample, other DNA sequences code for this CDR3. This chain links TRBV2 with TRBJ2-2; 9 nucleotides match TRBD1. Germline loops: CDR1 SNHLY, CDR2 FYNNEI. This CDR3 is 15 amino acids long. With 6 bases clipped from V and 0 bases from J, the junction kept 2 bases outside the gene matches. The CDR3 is CASRGQGTNTGELFF. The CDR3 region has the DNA TGTGCCAGCAGAGGACAGGGGACGAACACCGGGGAGCTGTTTTTT.

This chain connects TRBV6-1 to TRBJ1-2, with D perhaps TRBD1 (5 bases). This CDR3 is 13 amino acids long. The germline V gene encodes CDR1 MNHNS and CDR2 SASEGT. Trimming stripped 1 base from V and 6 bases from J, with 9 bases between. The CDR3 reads CASSEGPGHGYTF. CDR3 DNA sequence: TGTGCCAGCAGTGAAGGCCCAGGGCATGGCTACACCTTC.

Here the CDR3 reads CASMKDRRYTF. The CDR3 DNA sequence: TGTGCCAGCATGAAGGACAGACGCTACACCTTC. V gene TRBV6-5 combines with J gene TRBJ1-2, with a weak D call TRBD1 (6 bases). Trimming removed 7 bases from V and 9 bases from J, with 12 bases in between. The CDR3 contains 11 residues. The germline gives CDR1 MNHEY, CDR2 SVGAGI.

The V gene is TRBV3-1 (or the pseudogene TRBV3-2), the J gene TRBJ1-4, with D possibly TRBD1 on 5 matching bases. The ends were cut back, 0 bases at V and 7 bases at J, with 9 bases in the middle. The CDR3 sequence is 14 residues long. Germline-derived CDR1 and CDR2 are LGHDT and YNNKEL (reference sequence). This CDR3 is CASSQDVGGEKLFF. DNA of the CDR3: TGTGCCAGCAGCCAAGATGTGGGGGGTGAAAAACTGTTTTTT.

For the CDR3, the DNA is TGTGCCACCAGCAGAGATCTGAATGAGCAGTTCTTC. It yields the protein CATSRDLNEQFF. V is TRBV15 and J is TRBJ2-1; D unresolved. Germline loops: CDR1 LNHNV, CDR2 YYDKDF (reference sequence). The CDR3 spans 12 residues. V was cut by 0 bases and J by 7 bases, with 4 bases left in between.

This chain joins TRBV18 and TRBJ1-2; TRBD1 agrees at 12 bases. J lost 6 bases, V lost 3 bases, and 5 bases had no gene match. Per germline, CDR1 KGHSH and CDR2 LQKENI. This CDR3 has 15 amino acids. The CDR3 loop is CASSPAGTGGDGYTF. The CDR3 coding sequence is TGTGCCAGCTCACCGGCAGGGACAGGGGGCGATGGCTACACCTTC.

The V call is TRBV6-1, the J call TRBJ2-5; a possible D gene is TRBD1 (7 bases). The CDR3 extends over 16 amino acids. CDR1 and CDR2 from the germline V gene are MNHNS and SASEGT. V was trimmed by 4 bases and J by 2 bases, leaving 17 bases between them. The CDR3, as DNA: TGTGCCAGCAGTGGAAGACAGGGAGGTCGACAAGAGACCCAGTACTTC. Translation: CASSGRQGGRQETQYF.

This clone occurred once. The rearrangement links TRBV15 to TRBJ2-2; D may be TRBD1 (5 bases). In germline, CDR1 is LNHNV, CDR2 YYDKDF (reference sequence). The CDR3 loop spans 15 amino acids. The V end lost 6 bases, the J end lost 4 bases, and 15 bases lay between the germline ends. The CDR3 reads CATSPSGAITGELFF. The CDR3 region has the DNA TGTGCCACCAGTCCGAGTGGGGCTATCACCGGGGAGCTGTTTTTT.

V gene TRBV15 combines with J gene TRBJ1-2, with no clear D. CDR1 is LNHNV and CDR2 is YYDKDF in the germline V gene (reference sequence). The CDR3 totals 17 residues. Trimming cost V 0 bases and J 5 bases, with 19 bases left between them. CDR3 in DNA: TGTGCCACCAGCAGAGAGTTGATCGGCAGGCACGCATATGGCTACACCTTC. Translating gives CATSRELIGRHAYGYTF.

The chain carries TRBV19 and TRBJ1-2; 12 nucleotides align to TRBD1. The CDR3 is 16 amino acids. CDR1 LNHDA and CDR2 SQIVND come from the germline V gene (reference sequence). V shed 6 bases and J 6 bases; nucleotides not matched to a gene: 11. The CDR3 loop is CASRTGAGTGGHGYTF. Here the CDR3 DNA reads TGTGCCAGTAGAACCGGCGCCGGGACAGGGGGCCATGGCTACACCTTC.

The CDR3 reads CASSQSGGQGVSQPQHF. In nucleotides, the CDR3 is TGCGCCAGCAGTCAATCGGGGGGGCAGGGAGTATCCCAGCCCCAGCATTTT. The V and J genes are TRBV23-1 and TRBJ1-5; a weak D match, TRBD1 (6 bases). TRBV23-1 is sorted into the ORF group, with uncertain function. The V end lost 0 bases, the J end lost 7 bases, and 19 bases lay between the germline ends. CDR3 length equals 17 residues.

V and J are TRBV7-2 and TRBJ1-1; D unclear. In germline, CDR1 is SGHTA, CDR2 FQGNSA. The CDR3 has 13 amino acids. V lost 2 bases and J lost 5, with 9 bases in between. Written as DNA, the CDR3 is TGTGCCAGCAGCTTACAGAGCAGGACTGAAGCTTTCTTT. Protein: CASSLQSRTEAFF.

CDR3 sequence reads: CASSQDGTSRQPQHF. Written as DNA, the CDR3 is TGTGCCAGCAGCCAAGATGGGACTAGTCGGCAGCCCCAGCATTTT. The rearrangement uses TRBV3-1 (or the pseudogene TRBV3-2) and TRBJ1-5; D possibly corresponds to TRBD1 (5 bases). V was cut by 0 bases and J by 7 bases, with 13 bases left in between. Germline CDR1 reads LGHDT; CDR2 reads YNNKEL (reference sequence). The CDR3 sequence is 15 residues long.

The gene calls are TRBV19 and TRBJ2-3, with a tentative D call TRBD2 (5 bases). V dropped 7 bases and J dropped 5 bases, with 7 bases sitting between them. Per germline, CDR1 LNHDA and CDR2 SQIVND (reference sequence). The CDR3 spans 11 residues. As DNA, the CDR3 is TGTGCCAGTAAACGGGGAGATACGCAGTATTTT. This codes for CASKRGDTQYF. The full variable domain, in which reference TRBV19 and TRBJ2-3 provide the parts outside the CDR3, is DGGITQSPKYLFRKEGQNVTLSCEQNLNHDAMYWYRQDPGQGLRLIYYSQIVNDFQKGDIAEGYSVSREKKESFPLTVTSAQKNPTAFYLCASKRGDTQYFGPGTRLTVL.

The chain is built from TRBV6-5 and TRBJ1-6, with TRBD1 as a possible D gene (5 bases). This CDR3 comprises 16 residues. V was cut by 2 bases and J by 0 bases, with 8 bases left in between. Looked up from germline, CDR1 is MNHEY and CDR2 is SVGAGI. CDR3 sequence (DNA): TGTGCCAGCAGTTACAGGGGCCGCTCCTATAATTCACCCCTCCACTTT. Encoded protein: CASSYRGRSYNSPLHF.

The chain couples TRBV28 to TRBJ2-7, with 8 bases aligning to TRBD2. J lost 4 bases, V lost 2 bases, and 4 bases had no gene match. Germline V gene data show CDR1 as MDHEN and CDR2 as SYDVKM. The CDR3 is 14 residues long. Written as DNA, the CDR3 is TGTGCCAGCAGTTTAAAGCCTAGCGGGTACGAGCAGTACTTC. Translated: CASSLKPSGYEQYF.

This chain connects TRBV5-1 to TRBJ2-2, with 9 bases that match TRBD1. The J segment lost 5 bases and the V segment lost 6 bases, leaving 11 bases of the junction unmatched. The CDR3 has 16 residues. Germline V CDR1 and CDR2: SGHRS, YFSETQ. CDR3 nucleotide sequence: TGCGCCAGCATCCCCACCGGGACAGGGCGGACCGGGGAGCTGTTTTTT. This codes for CASIPTGTGRTGELFF.

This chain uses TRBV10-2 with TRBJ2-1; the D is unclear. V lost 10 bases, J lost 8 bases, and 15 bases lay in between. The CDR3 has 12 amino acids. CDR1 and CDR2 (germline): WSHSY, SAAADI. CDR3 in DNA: TGCGCCACCCGCGTCAATTACTATGAGCAGTTCTTC. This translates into CATRVNYYEQFF.

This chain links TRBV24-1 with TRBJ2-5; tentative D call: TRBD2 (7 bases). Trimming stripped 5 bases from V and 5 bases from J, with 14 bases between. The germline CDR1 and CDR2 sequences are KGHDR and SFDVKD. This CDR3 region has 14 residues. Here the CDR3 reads CATSGGGGAETQYF. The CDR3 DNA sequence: TGTGCCACCAGTGGAGGTGGGGGGGCGGAGACCCAGTACTTC.

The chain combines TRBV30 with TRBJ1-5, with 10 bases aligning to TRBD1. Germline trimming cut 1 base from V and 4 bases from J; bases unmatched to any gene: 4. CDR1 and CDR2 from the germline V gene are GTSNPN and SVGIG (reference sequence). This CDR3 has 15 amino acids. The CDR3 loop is CAWSGQGAWNQPQHF. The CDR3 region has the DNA TGTGCCTGGAGTGGACAGGGGGCTTGGAATCAGCCCCAGCATTTT.

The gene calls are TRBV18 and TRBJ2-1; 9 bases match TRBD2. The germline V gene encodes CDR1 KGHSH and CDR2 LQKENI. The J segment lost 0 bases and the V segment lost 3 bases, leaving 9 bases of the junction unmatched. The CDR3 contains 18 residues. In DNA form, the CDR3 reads TGTGCCAGCTCACCGCAGCGGGGGGTAGGAGGCTCCTACAATGAGCAGTTCTTC. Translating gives CASSPQRGVGGSYNEQFF.

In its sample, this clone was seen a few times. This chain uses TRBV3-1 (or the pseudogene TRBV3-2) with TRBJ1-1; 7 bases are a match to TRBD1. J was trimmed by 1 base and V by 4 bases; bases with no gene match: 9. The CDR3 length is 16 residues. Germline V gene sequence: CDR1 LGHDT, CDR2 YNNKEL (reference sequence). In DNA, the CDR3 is TGTGCCAGCAGCCGGGGAACGGGACAGACGAACACTGAAGCTTTCTTT. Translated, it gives CASSRGTGQTNTEAFF.

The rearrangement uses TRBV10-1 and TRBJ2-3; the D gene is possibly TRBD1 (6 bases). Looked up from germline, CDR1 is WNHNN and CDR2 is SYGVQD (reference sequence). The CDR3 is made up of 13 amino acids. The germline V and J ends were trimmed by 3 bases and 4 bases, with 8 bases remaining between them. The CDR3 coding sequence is TGCGCCAGCAGTGATACAGGGCCAGATACGCAGTATTTT. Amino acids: CASSDTGPDTQYF.

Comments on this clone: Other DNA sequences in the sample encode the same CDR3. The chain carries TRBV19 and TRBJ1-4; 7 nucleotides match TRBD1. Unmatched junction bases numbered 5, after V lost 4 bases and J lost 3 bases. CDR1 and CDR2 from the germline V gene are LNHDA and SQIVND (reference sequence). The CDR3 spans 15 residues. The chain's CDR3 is CASSTDRVSNEKLFF. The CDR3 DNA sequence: TGTGCCAGTAGTACAGACAGGGTCTCTAATGAAAAACTGTTTTTT.

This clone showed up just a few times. CDR3 bases: TGTGCCAGTAGTATACAGTCAGGGGGCGGGAACATTCAGTACTTC. Translated: CASSIQSGGGNIQYF. The chain couples TRBV19 to TRBJ2-4; 8 positions agree with TRBD1. The V segment lost 2 bases and the J segment 7 bases; nucleotides outside the gene matches: 7. In germline, CDR1 is LNHDA, CDR2 SQIVND (reference sequence). The CDR3 has 15 residues.

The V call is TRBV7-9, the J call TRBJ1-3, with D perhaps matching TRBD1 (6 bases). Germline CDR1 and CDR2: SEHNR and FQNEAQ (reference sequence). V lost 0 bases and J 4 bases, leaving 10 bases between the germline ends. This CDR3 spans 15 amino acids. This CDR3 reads CASSLAGQPGNTIYF. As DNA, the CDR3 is TGTGCCAGCAGCTTAGCCGGACAGCCCGGAAACACCATATATTTT.